Following are 11 T cell receptor beta chains from one sample sequenced in a study of cytomegalovirus exposure and HLA in healthy donors (dated by TCRdb to about 2017). Library preparation employed the immunoSEQ multiplex PCR assay. The table comes from immuneACCESS by way of TCRdb, which keeps in-frame sequences with V and J called. Part of the clones is missing from these tables; in studies checked, under half for an unresolved V gene and the rest for unknown reasons. The sample table shows roughly 220,000 clones, and roughly 88% are seen once. The ten biggest clones cover over 12% of the sample. The sequencing sample was made of PBMCs. The receptor source for this set is a woman between 25 and 40 years old in good health and CMV-seropositive.

V is TRBV4-1 and J is TRBJ2-7; 7 positions agree with TRBD1. Germline V gene data show CDR1 as MGHRA and CDR2 as YSYEKL. There are 15 residues in the CDR3. V trimming: 1 base; J trimming: 4 bases; junction bases outside the gene matches: 7. The CDR3 region is CASSQAPGQYYEQYF. For the CDR3, the DNA is TGCGCCAGCAGCCAAGCCCCGGGACAGTATTACGAGCAGTACTTC.

This clone was observed a single time. The chain recombines TRBV7-6 with TRBJ2-1, with D possibly matching TRBD2 (5 bases). The CDR3 is 14 amino acids. V was shortened by 5 bases and J by 5 bases, with 13 bases between the two germline ends. Germline loops: CDR1 SGHVS, CDR2 FNYEAQ. The CDR3 coding sequence is TGTGCCAGCAGCCCAAGGACTCCTCACAATGAGCAGTTCTTC. Translation: CASSPRTPHNEQFF.

The chain joins TRBV27 to TRBJ2-3; D is uncertain. V was trimmed by 2 bases and J by 10 bases, leaving 4 bases between them. Germline V gene data show CDR1 as MNHEY and CDR2 as SMNVEV (reference sequence). This CDR3 has 10 amino acids. The CDR3 sequence: CASSLAPQYF. The CDR3 DNA sequence: TGTGCCAGCAGTTTAGCACCGCAGTATTTT.

This clone was seen a handful of times. This chain connects TRBV5-5 to TRBJ2-1, with 10 bases matching TRBD2. CDR1 is SGHKS, CDR2 YYEKEE, per germline (reference sequence). There are 14 residues in the CDR3. J gave up 9 bases and V 6 bases, and 9 bases lay outside the gene matches. CDR3 residues: CASIRLAGAGEQFF. The CDR3 bases are TGTGCCAGCATAAGGCTAGCGGGAGCGGGTGAGCAGTTCTTC.

J is TRBJ1-1 and V is TRBV4-3; the D gene is possibly TRBD1 (5 bases). The germline gives CDR1 LGHNA, CDR2 YSLEER. Between the trimmed V and J ends, which lost 5 bases and 2 bases, there was a span of 9 bases. The CDR3 is made up of 13 amino acids. The CDR3 DNA sequence: TGCGCCAGCAGCGGACAATATAACACTGAAGCTTTCTTT. Translation gives CASSGQYNTEAFF.

This clone has just one count. V and J are TRBV28 and TRBJ2-2; tentatively, D is TRBD1 or TRBD2 (5 bases each). The V gene lost 7 bases and the J gene lost 3 bases, with 15 bases spanning the gap. The CDR3 is made up of 15 amino acids. CDR1 and CDR2 (germline): MDHEN, SYDVKM. The CDR3: CASIPARGHTGELFF. Here the CDR3 DNA reads TGTGCCAGCATCCCGGCCCGGGGCCACACCGGGGAGCTGTTTTTT.

CDR3 in DNA: TGTGCCAGCAGCTTACTTTCTCTGGGGGAGCAGTACTTC. Its translation: CASSLLSLGEQYF. The chain uses TRBV7-9 and TRBJ2-7; D gene uncertain. Germline-derived CDR1 and CDR2 are SEHNR and FQNEAQ (reference sequence). The CDR3 is made up of 13 amino acids. V lost 2 bases, J lost 7 bases, and 12 bases lay in between.

This rearrangement joins TRBV21-1 to TRBJ2-1; the listed D gene, TRBD2, was not tested against the DNA. TRBV21-1 is listed as a pseudogene. This CDR3 is built from 18 residues. CDR3 region: CASSKVELAYKTGNEQFF. For the CDR3, the DNA is TGTGCCAGCAGCAAAGTGGAACTAGCGTACAAGACTGGGAATGAGCAGTTCTTC.

The chain has TRBV9 and TRBJ1-2; TRBD1 might be the D (5 bases). The germline V gene has CDR1 SGDLS and CDR2 YYNGEE. There are 19 residues in the CDR3. Between the trimmed V and J ends, which lost 4 bases and 2 bases, there was a span of 27 bases. CDR3 sequence (DNA): TGTGCCAGCAGCCACCCTCCGGGGGGTTCTTATGGCCGCAACTATGGCTACACCTTC. This encodes CASSHPPGGSYGRNYGYTF. Filled out from reference TRBV9 and TRBJ1-2, the complete variable domain reads DSGVTQTPKHLITATGQRVTLRCSPRSGDLSVYWYQQSLDQGLQFLIQYYNGEERAKGNILERFSAQQFPDLHSELNLSSLELGDSALYFCASSHPPGGSYGRNYGYTFGSGTRLTVV.

The rearrangement uses TRBV5-1 and TRBJ2-1, with TRBD1 identical over 10 bases. This CDR3 spans 14 amino acids. The J segment lost 10 bases and the V segment lost 2 bases, leaving 6 bases of the junction unmatched. CDR1 and CDR2 (germline): SGHRS, YFSETQ. CDR3 nucleotide sequence: TGCGCCAGCAGCTTTTCCGGGACAGGGGACGAGCAGTTCTTC. Amino acid sequence: CASSFSGTGDEQFF.

Only one count was recorded for this clone. V gene TRBV18 combines with J gene TRBJ2-7, with 7 bases aligning to TRBD1. The CDR3 is made up of 15 amino acids. Germline-derived CDR1 and CDR2 are KGHSH and LQKENI. The V segment lost 3 bases and the J segment 0 bases; nucleotides outside the gene matches: 5. This chain's CDR3 is CASSPFRDSSYEQYF. The CDR3 nucleotides are TGTGCCAGCTCACCTTTCCGGGACAGCTCCTACGAGCAGTACTTC. The full variable domain, rest sourced from reference TRBV18 and TRBJ2-7, is NAGVMQNPRHLVRRRGQEARLRCSPMKGHSHVYWYRQLPEEGLKFMVYLQKENIIDESGMPKERFSAEFPKEGPSILRIQQVVRGDSAAYFCASSPFRDSSYEQYFGPGTRLTVT.